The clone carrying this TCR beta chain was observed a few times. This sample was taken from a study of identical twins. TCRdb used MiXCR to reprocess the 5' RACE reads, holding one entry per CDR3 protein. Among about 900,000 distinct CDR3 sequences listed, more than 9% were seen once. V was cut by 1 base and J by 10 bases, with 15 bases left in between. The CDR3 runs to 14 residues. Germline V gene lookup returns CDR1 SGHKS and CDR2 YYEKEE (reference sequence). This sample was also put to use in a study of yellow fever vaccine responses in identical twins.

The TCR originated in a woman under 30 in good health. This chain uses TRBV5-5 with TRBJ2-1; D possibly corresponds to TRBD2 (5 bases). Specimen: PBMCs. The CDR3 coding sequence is TGTGCCAGCAGCTTGCAGGATAAGACGGGGGAGCAGTTCTTC. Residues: CASSLQDKTGEQFF.